This TCR beta chain derives from a study of T cell responses to AZD1222 COVID-19 vaccine listed by TCRdb under 2021. As for the study more broadly: A total of about 240 trial participants underwent TCR sequencing, of whom nearly 210 received two doses of AZD1222 and some 25 received two doses of the MenACWY control vaccine. Trial participants were enrolled by age into 18-55, 56-69 and 70-plus year subgroups, with approximately 150, 30 and 60 TCR-sequenced participants respectively.

The CDR3 regions of human TCRbeta chains were analyzed by immunosequencing. Per the original workflow: Repertoire TCRs were checked for matches against a reference library of SARS-CoV-2-specific TCRs that had been generated using the MIRA antigen-specificity platform. Breadth meant the fraction of unique TCRs that were SARS-CoV-2-associated, whereas depth meant the fraction of total T cells that were SARS-CoV-2-associated. Each spike-specific TCR was assigned to its reactive spike region and to a CD4 or CD8 class using the MIRA data. Log10-transformed breadth and depth values were compared by one-way ANOVA with Sidak's multiple comparisons tests. Here the immuneACCESS table is served through TCRdb, limited to in-frame sequences with V and J called. Missing clones are a known gap in these copies; in checked studies unresolved V genes cover under half, and the rest lacks a known reason. V and J calls and clone size are as listed in that table; D and trimming were resolved from the DNA. The sample table shows 170,000 or so clones, and approximately 92% are seen once. Around 0.96% of the sample lies in the top ten.

Beyond this particular receptor, the publication reports: Because no day 14 peak-response samples were available, the repertoires could be characterized only after the peak T cell response. Most participants were white British and females outnumbered males, and the authors suggested that clonal diversity may have been underestimated. Conclusions about previously exposed vaccinees are limited because only a handful of AZD1222 recipients were SARS-CoV-2 seropositive at baseline. After two AZD1222 doses, both the breadth and the depth of spike-specific TCRs were significantly higher than at day 0 and than in MenACWY recipients. The 56-69-year group was small, and its depth increase did not reach significance, likely because of low power. Nearly half of unique spike-specific TCRs reportedly recognized epitopes outside regions mutated in the B.1.351 and B.1.1.7 variants. The vaccine-associated CD4 TCRs covered the entire spike protein, and the dominant responses fell in regions 160-218 and 743-854.

Cut back by 3 bases and 1 base, the V and J ends lie 6 bases apart. CDR1 and CDR2, per the germline V gene, are SQVTM and ANQGSEA. Counted from cysteine to phenylalanine, this CDR3 has 13 amino acids. Only the CDR3 region is kept as DNA, spanning 39 bases read in frame from base 1. Taken with the paper, the label for time point translates to: about 28 days (+/-7) after the second vaccine dose. Taken with the paper, the label for treatment or condition translates to: meningococcal conjugate vaccine given as trial control. Vaccinee samples came from UK trials COV001 and COV002, including a single-blind randomized controlled phase 2/3 trial of AZD1222 (ChAdOx1 nCoV-19) in healthy adults. For TCRbeta chain sequencing, PBMC samples were collected from trial participants at day 0 and at day 28 after the second dose. Concerning this clone itself: Its binding antigen is unknown. Nothing much larger sits one base from this clone, and base qualities are not available. The same CDR3 arises from other DNA sequences in this sample as well.

The input for sequencing was peripheral blood, taken 28 days after the second dose of the MenACWY control vaccine. This receptor chain uses TRBV29-1 and TRBJ2-2; TRBD1 is perhaps the D gene, given 5 matching bases. This sequence originates from an adult who received the MenACWY meningococcal vaccine as a control. The CDR3 protein: CSVDRGNTGELFF. The sequence in DNA is TGCAGCGTTGATAGGGGGAACACCGGGGAGCTGTTTTTT.